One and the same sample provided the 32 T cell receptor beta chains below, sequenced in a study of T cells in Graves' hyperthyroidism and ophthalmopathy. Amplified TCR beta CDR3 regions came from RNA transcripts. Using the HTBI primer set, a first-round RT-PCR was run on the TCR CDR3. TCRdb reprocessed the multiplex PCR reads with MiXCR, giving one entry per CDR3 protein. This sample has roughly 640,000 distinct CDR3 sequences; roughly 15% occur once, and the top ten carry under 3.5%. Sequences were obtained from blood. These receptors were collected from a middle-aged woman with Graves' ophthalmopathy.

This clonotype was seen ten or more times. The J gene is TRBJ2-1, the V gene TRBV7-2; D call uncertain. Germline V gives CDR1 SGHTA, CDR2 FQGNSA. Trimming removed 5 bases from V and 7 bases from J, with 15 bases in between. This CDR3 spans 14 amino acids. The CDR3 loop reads CASSHRVGWNEQFF. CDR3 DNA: TGTGCCAGCAGCCATAGGGTAGGGTGGAATGAGCAGTTCTTC.

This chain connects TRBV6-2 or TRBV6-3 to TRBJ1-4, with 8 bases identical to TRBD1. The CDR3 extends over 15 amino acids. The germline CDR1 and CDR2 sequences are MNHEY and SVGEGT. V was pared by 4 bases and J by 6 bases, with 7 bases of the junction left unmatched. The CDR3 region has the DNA TGTGCCAGCAGTTTTCAGGGGGCGCAAGATGAAAAACTGTTTTTT. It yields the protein CASSFQGAQDEKLFF.

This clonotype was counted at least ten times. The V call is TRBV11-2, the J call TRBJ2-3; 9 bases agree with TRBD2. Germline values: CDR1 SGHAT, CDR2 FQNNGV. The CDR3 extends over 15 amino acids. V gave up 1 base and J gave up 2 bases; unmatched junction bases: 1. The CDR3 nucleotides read TGTGCCAGCAGCTTAGGACTAGCGGACACAGATACGCAGTATTTT. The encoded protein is CASSLGLADTDTQYF.

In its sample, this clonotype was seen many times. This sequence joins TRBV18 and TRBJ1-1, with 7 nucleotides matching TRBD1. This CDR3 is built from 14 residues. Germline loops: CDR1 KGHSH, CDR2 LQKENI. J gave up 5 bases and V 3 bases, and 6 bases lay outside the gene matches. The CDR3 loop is CASSPTTGPTEAFF. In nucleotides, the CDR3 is TGTGCCAGCTCACCGACGACAGGGCCTACTGAAGCTTTCTTT.

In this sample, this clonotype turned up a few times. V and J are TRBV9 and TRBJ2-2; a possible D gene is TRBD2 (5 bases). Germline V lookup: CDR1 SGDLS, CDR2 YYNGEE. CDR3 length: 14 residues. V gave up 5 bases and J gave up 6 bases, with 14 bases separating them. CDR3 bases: TGTGCCAGCAGTGAGGGCCCGCCCCCCGGGGAGCTGTTTTTT. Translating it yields CASSEGPPPGELFF. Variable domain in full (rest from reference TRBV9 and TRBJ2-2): DSGVTQTPKHLITATGQRVTLRCSPRSGDLSVYWYQQSLDQGLQFLIQYYNGEERAKGNILERFSAQQFPDLHSELNLSSLELGDSALYFCASSEGPPPGELFFGEGSRLTVL.

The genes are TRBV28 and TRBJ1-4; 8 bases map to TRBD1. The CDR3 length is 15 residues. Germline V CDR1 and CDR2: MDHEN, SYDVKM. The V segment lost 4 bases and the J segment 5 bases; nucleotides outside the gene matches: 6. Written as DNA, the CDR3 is TGTGCCAGCAGTTCCGGGACAGGCTGGAATGAAAAACTGTTTTTT. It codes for CASSSGTGWNEKLFF.

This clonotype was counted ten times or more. Here the CDR3 DNA reads TGCAGTGCTAGAGCCCCGAGCTCCTACGAGCAGTACTTC. Encoded protein: CSARAPSSYEQYF. This rearrangement joins TRBV20-1 to TRBJ2-7, with D uncertain. The CDR3 has 13 residues. From germline, CDR1 is DFQATT and CDR2 SNEGSKA (reference sequence). Trimming removed 1 base at V and 0 bases at J, with 7 bases between.

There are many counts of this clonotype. The CDR3 DNA follows: TGTGCCAGCAGCTTGTTTGCAGGATCAGATACGCAGTATTTT. Protein sequence: CASSLFAGSDTQYF. The chain is built from TRBV11-2 and TRBJ2-3; D gene uncertain. Germline CDR1 reads SGHAT; CDR2 reads FQNNGV. This CDR3 is 14 amino acids long. V was clipped by 3 bases and J by 4 bases, with 11 bases between them.

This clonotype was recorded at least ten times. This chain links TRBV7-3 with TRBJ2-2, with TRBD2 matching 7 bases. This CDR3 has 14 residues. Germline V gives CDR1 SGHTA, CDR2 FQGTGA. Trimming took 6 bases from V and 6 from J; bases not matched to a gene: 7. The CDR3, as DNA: TGTGCCAGCAGGTCTAGCGGCTACTCCGGGGAGCTGTTTTTT. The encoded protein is CASRSSGYSGELFF.

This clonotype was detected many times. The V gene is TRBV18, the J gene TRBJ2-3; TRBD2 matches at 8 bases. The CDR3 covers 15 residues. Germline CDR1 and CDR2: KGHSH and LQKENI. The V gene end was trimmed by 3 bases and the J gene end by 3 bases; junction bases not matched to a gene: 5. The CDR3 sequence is CASSPGLGRTDTQYF. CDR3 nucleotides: TGTGCCAGCTCACCGGGACTAGGTCGGACAGATACGCAGTATTTT.

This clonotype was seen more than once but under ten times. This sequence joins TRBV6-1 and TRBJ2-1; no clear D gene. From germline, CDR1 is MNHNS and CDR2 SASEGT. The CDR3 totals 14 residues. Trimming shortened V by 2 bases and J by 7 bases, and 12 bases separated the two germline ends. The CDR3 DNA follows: TGTGCCAGCAGTGAAATGGCAGGATGGAATGAGCAGTTCTTC. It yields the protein CASSEMAGWNEQFF.

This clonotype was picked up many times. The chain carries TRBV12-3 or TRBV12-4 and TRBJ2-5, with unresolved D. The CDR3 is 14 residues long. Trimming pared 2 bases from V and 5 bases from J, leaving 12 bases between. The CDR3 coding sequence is TGTGCCAGCAGTTTACCCCGACCCCCGGAGACCCAGTACTTC. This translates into CASSLPRPPETQYF.

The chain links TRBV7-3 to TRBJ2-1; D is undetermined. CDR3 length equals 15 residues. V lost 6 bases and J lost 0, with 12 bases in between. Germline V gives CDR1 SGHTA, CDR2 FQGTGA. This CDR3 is CASRLGGSSYNEQFF. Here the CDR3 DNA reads TGTGCCAGCAGGTTGGGCGGAAGCTCCTACAATGAGCAGTTCTTC.

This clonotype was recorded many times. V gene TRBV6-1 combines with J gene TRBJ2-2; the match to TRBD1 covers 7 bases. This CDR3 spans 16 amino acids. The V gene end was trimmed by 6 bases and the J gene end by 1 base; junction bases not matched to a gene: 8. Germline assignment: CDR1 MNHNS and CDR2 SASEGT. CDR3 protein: CASSSSTGQNTGELFF. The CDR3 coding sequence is TGTGCCAGCAGCTCGTCGACAGGGCAGAACACCGGGGAGCTGTTTTTT.

The CDR3, as DNA: TGTGCCAGCGGACGGGACTCAAGGAACACCGGGGAGCTGTTTTTT. Translated, it gives CASGRDSRNTGELFF. The rearrangement uses TRBV28 and TRBJ2-2, with D tentatively TRBD2 (6 bases). The CDR3 has 15 residues. V was clipped by 8 bases and J by 1 base, with 14 bases between them. Germline V gives CDR1 MDHEN, CDR2 SYDVKM.

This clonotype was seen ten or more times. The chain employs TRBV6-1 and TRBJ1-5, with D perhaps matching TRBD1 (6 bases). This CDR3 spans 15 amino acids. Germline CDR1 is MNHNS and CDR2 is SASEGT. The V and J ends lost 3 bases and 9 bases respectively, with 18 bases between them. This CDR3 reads CASSEGQGVKRPQHF. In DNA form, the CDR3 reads TGTGCCAGCAGTGAGGGACAAGGGGTTAAGCGGCCCCAGCATTTT.

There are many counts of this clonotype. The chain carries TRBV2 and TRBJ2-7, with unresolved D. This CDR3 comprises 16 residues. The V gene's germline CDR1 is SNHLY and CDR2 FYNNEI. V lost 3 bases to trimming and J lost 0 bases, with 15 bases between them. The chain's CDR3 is CASSERRQVSSYEQYF. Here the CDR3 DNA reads TGTGCCAGCAGTGAGCGTCGGCAGGTCAGCTCCTACGAGCAGTACTTC.

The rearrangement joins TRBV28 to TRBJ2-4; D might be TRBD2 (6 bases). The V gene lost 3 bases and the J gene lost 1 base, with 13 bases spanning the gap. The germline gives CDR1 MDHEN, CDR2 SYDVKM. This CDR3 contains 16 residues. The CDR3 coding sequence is TGTGCCAGCAGTTTCCGGGCCAGCGGGGCCAAAAACATTCAGTACTTC. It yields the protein CASSFRASGAKNIQYF.

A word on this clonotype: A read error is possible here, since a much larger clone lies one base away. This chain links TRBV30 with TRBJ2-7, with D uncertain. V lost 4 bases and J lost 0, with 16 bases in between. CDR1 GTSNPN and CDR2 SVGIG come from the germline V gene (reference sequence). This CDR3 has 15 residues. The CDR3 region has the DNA TGTGCCTGGAAAAAGGCTGGTCCAGCCTCCTACGAGCAGTACTTC. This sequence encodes CAWKKAGPASYEQYF.

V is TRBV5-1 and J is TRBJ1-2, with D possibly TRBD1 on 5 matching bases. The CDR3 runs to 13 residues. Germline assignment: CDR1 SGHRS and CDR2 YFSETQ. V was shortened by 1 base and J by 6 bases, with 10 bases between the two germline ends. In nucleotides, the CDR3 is TGCGCCAGCAGCTTGTGGATCAGGGATGGCTACACCTTC. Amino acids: CASSLWIRDGYTF.

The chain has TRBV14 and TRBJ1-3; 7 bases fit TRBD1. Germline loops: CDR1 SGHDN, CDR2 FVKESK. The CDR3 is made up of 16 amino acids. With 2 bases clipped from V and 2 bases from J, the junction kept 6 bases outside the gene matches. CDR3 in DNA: TGTGCCAGCAGCCAAATCCTAGGGACAGCTGGAAACACCATATATTTT. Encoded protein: CASSQILGTAGNTIYF.

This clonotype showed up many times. CDR3 amino acids: CASSLAQDTKNIQYF. CDR3 sequence (DNA): TGTGCCAGCAGTTTAGCCCAGGATACCAAAAACATTCAGTACTTC. V is TRBV28 and J is TRBJ2-4; D is undetermined. Germline V gives CDR1 MDHEN, CDR2 SYDVKM. This CDR3 has 15 residues. Trimming took off 2 bases at V and 2 bases at J, with 10 bases between the two ends. Drawing the rest from reference TRBV28 and TRBJ2-4, the complete variable domain is DVKVTQSSRYLVKRTGEKVFLECVQDMDHENMFWYRQDPGLGLRLIYFSYDVKMKEKGDIPEGYSVSREKKERFSLILESASTNQTSMYLCASSLAQDTKNIQYFGAGTRLSVL.

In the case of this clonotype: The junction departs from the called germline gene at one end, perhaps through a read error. Written as DNA, the CDR3 is TGCAGTGCTAGAAAGGGGAGCGTGGCCACTGGAGCTTTCTTT. It encodes CSARKGSVATGAFF. The J gene is TRBJ1-1, the V gene TRBV20-1; weak D call: TRBD1 (5 bases). The CDR3 loop spans 14 amino acids. Per the germline V gene, CDR1 is DFQATT and CDR2 is SNEGSKA (reference sequence).

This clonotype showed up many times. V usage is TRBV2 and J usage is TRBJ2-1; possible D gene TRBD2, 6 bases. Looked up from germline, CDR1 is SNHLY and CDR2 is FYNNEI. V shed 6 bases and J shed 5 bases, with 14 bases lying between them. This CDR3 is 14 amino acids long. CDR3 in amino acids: CASRGGELDNEQFF. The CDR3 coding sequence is TGTGCCAGCAGGGGGGGTGAACTGGACAATGAGCAGTTCTTC.

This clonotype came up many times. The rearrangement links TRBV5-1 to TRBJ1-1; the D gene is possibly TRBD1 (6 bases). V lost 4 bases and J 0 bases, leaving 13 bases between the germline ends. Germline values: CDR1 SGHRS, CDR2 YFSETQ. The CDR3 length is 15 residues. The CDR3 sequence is CASSQAGGLNTEAFF. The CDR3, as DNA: TGCGCCAGCAGCCAAGCGGGGGGCCTGAACACTGAAGCTTTCTTT.

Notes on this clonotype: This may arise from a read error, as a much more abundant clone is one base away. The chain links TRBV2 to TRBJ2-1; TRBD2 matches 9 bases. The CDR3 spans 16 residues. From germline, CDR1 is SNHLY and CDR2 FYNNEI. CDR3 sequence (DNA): TGTGCCAGCAGGGAACTTAGCGGGAGCTCCTACAGTGAGCAGTTCTTC. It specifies CASRELSGSSYSEQFF.

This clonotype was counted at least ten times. CDR3 sequence reads: CASRVWNSPLHF. CDR3 coding DNA: TGTGCCAGCAGGGTGTGGAATTCACCCCTCCACTTT. The chain links TRBV11-2 to TRBJ1-6; no firm D call. Trimming cost V 6 bases and J 7 bases, with 7 bases left between them. The CDR3 is 12 amino acids. In germline, CDR1 is SGHAT, CDR2 FQNNGV.

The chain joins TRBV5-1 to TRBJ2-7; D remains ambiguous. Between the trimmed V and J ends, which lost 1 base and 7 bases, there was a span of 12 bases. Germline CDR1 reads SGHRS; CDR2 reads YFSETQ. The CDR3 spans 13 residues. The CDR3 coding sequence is TGCGCCAGCAGCTTGAAGCCGGCTACGGAGCAGTACTTC. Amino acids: CASSLKPATEQYF.

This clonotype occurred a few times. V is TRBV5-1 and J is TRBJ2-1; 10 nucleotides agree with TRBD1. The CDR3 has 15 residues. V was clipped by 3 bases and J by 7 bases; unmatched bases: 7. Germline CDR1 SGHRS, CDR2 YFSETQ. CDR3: CASSSGRGQGNEQFF. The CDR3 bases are TGCGCCAGCAGCTCGGGGAGGGGACAGGGGAATGAGCAGTTCTTC. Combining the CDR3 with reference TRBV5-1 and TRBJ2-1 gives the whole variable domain KAGVTQTPRYLIKTRGQQVTLSCSPISGHRSVSWYQQTPGQGLQFLFEYFSETQRNKGNFPGRFSGRQFSNSRSEMNVSTLELGDSALYLCASSSGRGQGNEQFFGPGTRLTVL.

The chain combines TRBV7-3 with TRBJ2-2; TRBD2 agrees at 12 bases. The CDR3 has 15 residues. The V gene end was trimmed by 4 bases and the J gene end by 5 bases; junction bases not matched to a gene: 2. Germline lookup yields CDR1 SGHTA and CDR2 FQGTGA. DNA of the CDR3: TGTGCCAGCAGCTCTAGCGGGGGGGAAACCGGGGAGCTGTTTTTT. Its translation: CASSSSGGETGELFF. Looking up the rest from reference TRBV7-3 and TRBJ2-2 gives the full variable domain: GAGVSQTPSNKVTEKGKYVELRCDPISGHTALYWYRQSLGQGPEFLIYFQGTGAADDSGLPNDRFFAVRPEGSVSTLKIQRTERGDSAVYLCASSSSGGETGELFFGEGSRLTVL.

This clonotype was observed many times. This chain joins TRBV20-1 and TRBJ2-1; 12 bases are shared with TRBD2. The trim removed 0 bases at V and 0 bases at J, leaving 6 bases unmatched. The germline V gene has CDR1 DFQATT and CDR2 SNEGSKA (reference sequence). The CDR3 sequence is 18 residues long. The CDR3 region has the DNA TGCAGTGCTAGAGACTCTAGCGGGAGGGCGAGCTCCTACAATGAGCAGTTCTTC. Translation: CSARDSSGRASSYNEQFF.

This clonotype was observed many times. CDR3 sequence reads: CASGVTAGGLNEQFF. For the CDR3, the DNA is TGTGCCAGCGGCGTAACGGCGGGAGGGCTCAATGAGCAGTTCTTC. The genes are TRBV7-9 and TRBJ2-1; 9 bases fit TRBD2. Germline CDR1 SEHNR, CDR2 FQNEAQ (reference sequence). The CDR3 has 15 residues. V shed 8 bases, J shed 6 bases, and the junction held 11 bases outside the gene matches.